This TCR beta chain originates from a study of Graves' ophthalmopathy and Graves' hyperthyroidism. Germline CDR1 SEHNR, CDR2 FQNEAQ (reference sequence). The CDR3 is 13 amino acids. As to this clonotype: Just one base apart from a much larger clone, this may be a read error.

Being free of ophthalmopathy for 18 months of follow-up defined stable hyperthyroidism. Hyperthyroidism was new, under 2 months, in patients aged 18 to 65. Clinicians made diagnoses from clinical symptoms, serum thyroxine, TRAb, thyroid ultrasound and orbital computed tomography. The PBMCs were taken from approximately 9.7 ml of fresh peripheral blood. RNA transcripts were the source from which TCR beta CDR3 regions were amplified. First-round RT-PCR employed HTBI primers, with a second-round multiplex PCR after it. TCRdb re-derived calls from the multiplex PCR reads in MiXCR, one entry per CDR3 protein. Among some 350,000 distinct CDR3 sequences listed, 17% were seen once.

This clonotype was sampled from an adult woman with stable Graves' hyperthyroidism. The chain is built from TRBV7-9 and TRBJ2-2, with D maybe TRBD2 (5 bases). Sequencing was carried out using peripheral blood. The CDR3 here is CASSSGITGKLFF. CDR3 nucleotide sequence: TGTGCCAGCAGCTCCGGTATCACCGGGAAGCTGTTTTTT.